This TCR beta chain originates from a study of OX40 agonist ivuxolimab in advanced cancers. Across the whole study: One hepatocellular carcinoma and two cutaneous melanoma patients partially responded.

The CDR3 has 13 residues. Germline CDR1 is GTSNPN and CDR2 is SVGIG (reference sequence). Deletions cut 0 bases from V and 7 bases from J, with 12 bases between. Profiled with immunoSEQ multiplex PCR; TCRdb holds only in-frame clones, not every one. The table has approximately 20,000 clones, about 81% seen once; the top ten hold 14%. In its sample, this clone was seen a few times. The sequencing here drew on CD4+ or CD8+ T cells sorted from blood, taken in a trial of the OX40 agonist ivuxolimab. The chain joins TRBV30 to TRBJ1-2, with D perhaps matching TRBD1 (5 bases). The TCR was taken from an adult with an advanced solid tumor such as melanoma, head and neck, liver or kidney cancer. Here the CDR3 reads CAWSVSRVGGYTF. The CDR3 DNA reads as TGTGCCTGGAGTGTAAGCAGGGTTGGTGGCTACACCTTC.